Presented here are 21 T cell receptor beta chains from one specimen sequenced in a study of blood T cells in healthy people across ages. For the second PCR, which ran for about 7 to 12 cycles, a sample-barcoded 5' primer and a J-beta primer mix were used. One entry per CDR3 protein, called by TCRdb with MiXCR from the 5' RACE reads. The sample lists 600,000 or so distinct CDR3 sequences, 25% to 30% occurring once. Sample: blood. The receptors derive from an elderly woman in good health.

CDR3 sequence (DNA): TGTGCCAGCAGTCCCCCATGGAGCGGGGGGGCCAGGGGTGAGCAGTTCTTC. As protein: CASSPPWSGGARGEQFF. V gene TRBV12-3 or TRBV12-4 combines with J gene TRBJ2-1; 10 nucleotides line up with TRBD2. J was trimmed by 9 bases and V by 5 bases; bases with no gene match: 16. This CDR3 has 17 residues.

The rearrangement links TRBV6-1 to TRBJ2-1; the match to TRBD2 covers 7 bases. Germline CDR1 is MNHNS and CDR2 is SASEGT. V lost 3 bases, J lost 4 bases, and 3 bases stayed unmatched. CDR3 length: 14 amino acids. CDR3 DNA sequence: TGTGCCAGCAGTGATTGGGGGGGGTACAATGAGCAGTTCTTC. It specifies CASSDWGGYNEQFF.

For this clonotype: Being one base from a much bigger clone, this may be a read error. The chain has TRBV6-1 and TRBJ2-1; D is tentatively TRBD1 or TRBD2 (5 bases each). CDR1 MNHNS and CDR2 SASEGT come from the germline V gene. The CDR3 length is 12 residues. Trimming took 8 bases from V and 2 from J, leaving 7 bases between them. CDR3 coding DNA: TGTGCCAGCGGGACCCCCTACAATGAGCAGTTCTTC. This codes for CASGTPYNEQFF.

A word on this clonotype: A read error may be the cause here, since a much bigger clone is one base away. The rearrangement links TRBV12-3 or TRBV12-4 to TRBJ2-6; D possibly corresponds to TRBD1 (5 bases). The CDR3 has 16 residues. CDR3 sequence reads: CASSSSMLSGANVRTF. CDR3 in DNA: TGTGCCAGCAGTTCGAGCATGCTCTCTGGGGCCAACGTCCGGACTTTC.

This CDR3 is CSAKGGRAADTQYF. The DNA for the CDR3 is TGCAGTGCTAAGGGCGGGAGGGCCGCAGATACGCAGTATTTT. The J gene is TRBJ2-3, the V gene TRBV20-1, with 9 bases identical to TRBD2. J lost 4 bases, V lost 4 bases, and 6 bases had no gene match. Germline assignment: CDR1 DFQATT and CDR2 SNEGSKA (reference sequence). The CDR3 extends over 14 amino acids.

This chain connects TRBV3-1 to TRBJ2-5; D is uncertain. The J call may be mistaken, given a closer DNA end match to TRBJ2-7. Germline V gene data show CDR1 as LGHDT and CDR2 as YNNKEL (reference sequence). The CDR3 runs 14 residues. CDR3 in amino acids: CASSQGKRRDEQYF. CDR3 nucleotide sequence: TGTGCCAGCAGCCAAGGAAAGCGTCGGGACGAGCAGTACTTC.

Concerning this clonotype: This may come from a read error, since a much larger clone is one base off. This chain connects TRBV9 to TRBJ1-5; no definite D call. Deletions cut 10 bases from V and 2 bases from J, with 13 bases between. CDR1 is SGDLS, CDR2 YYNGEE, per germline. The CDR3 is 13 amino acids. The CDR3 loop reads CARYAKGNQPQHF. CDR3 bases: TGTGCCCGCTACGCCAAGGGCAATCAGCCCCAGCATTTT.

Concerning this clonotype itself: This sequence may be a read error, since a much larger clone differs from it by one base. The V gene is TRBV3-1, the J gene TRBJ2-5, with D perhaps given as TRBD1 or TRBD2 (5 bases each). The germline V gene encodes CDR1 LGHDT and CDR2 YNNKEL (reference sequence). This CDR3 has 13 residues. Trimming shortened V by 4 bases and J by 7 bases, and 13 bases separated the two germline ends. CDR3 sequence: CASSPARDGTQYF. The DNA of the CDR3 is TGTGCCAGCAGCCCTGCAAGGGACGGGACCCAGTACTTC.

The chain uses TRBV28 and TRBJ2-3, with D perhaps TRBD1 or TRBD2 (6 bases each). CDR3 length equals 15 residues. Germline assignment: CDR1 MDHEN and CDR2 SYDVKM. The ends were cut back, 6 bases at V and 3 bases at J, with 16 bases in the middle. CDR3 nucleotides: TGTGCCAGCAGGACCGGGGGCAGGCGGACAGATACGCAGTATTTT. Translating it yields CASRTGGRRTDTQYF.

The V call is TRBV5-6, the J call TRBJ1-4, with D perhaps TRBD1 (5 bases). V was cut by 4 bases and J by 8 bases, with 15 bases left in between. CDR1 and CDR2 (germline): SGHDT, YYEEEE. The CDR3 is 14 amino acids. The CDR3 nucleotides are TGTGCCAGCAGCCCCGGAGGGGTCGGGGAAAAACTGTTTTTT. Residues: CASSPGGVGEKLFF.

At least ten counts were recorded for this clonotype. The chain joins TRBV3-1 to TRBJ2-5; no reliable D call. V lost 0 bases, J lost 1 base, and 9 bases lay in between. The CDR3 is 15 amino acids. CDR1 LGHDT and CDR2 YNNKEL come from the germline V gene (reference sequence). For the CDR3, the DNA is TGTGCCAGCAGCCAAGATGCGCACAGCCAAGAGACCCAGTACTTC. Residues: CASSQDAHSQETQYF.

There are many counts of this clonotype. The chain has TRBV2 and TRBJ1-2; unclear D gene. The CDR3 loop spans 14 amino acids. Germline V CDR1 and CDR2: SNHLY, FYNNEI. Trimming shortened V by 5 bases and J by 3 bases, and 13 bases separated the two germline ends. Written as DNA, the CDR3 is TGTGCCAGCAGTCTTGGGCGTCTCGACTATGGCTACACCTTC. Its protein product is CASSLGRLDYGYTF.

This clonotype was seen just once. The rearrangement links TRBV3-1 to TRBJ2-1, with TRBD2 matching 9 bases. This CDR3 has 17 residues. V gave up 3 bases and J gave up 8 bases; unmatched junction bases: 14. Germline V gene data show CDR1 as LGHDT and CDR2 as YNNKEL (reference sequence). Here the CDR3 DNA reads TGTGCCAGCAGCCATATGTCTAGCGGGATTCGAGCGGATGAGCAGTTCTTC. Translated: CASSHMSSGIRADEQFF.

With regard to this clonotype: A much larger clone lies one base from this, so it may be a read error. This sequence joins TRBV7-3 and TRBJ2-1; D is uncertain. The J call may be incorrect, as the DNA end agrees better with TRBJ2-7. This CDR3 spans 11 amino acids. CDR1 and CDR2 from the germline V gene are SGHTA and FQGTGA. The CDR3 is CASSADNEQYF. The CDR3, as DNA: TGTGCCAGCAGCGCTGACAATGAGCAGTACTTC.

A few counts support this clonotype. This may arise from a read error, as a much more abundant clone is one base away. The V gene is TRBV6-1, the J gene TRBJ2-1; either TRBD1 or TRBD2 may supply D (7 bases each). The CDR3 length is 16 residues. Per germline, CDR1 MNHNS and CDR2 SASEGT. Trimming took 8 bases from V and 7 from J, leaving 24 bases between them. The chain's CDR3 is CASVRRGDMGGNEQFF. The CDR3 coding sequence is TGTGCCAGCGTTCGCAGGGGGGATATGGGAGGGAATGAGCAGTTCTTC.

This clonotype appeared many times. This chain uses TRBV6-5 with TRBJ2-7, with 9 bases matching TRBD1. The junction had 13 bases not matched to a gene; V was cut back by 5 bases and J by 5 bases. CDR1 MNHEY and CDR2 SVGAGI come from the germline V gene. CDR3 size: 16 residues. This chain's CDR3 is CASSIGSGTGFNEQYF. Here the CDR3 DNA reads TGTGCCAGCAGTATTGGGTCAGGGACAGGGTTTAACGAGCAGTACTTC.

This clonotype came up many times. This chain links TRBV9 with TRBJ1-1; D is undetermined. The germline gives CDR1 SGDLS, CDR2 YYNGEE. V was shortened by 0 bases and J by 6 bases, with 15 bases between the two germline ends. This CDR3 is 15 amino acids long. The CDR3 here is CASSVGAELIAEAFF. The CDR3 DNA reads as TGTGCCAGCAGCGTAGGCGCAGAGTTGATCGCTGAAGCTTTCTTT.

Concerning this clonotype: A read error is possible here, since a much larger clone lies one base away. This chain links TRBV7-3 with TRBJ2-1; 9 bases fit TRBD2. Per the germline V gene, CDR1 is SGHTA and CDR2 is FQGTGA. Trimming at V came to 2 bases and at J to 9 bases, leaving 8 bases not matched to a gene. The CDR3 loop spans 15 amino acids. The CDR3 here is CASSLGGGGATEQFF. For the CDR3, the DNA is TGTGCCAGCAGCTTAGGGGGCGGGGGGGCCACTGAGCAGTTCTTC.

As for this clonotype: One base away lies a much larger clone, so this may be a sequencing read error. This chain connects TRBV7-6 to TRBJ1-1, with a tentative D call TRBD1 (5 bases). V gave up 1 base and J gave up 2 bases, with 14 bases separating them. Germline CDR1 and CDR2: SGHVS and FNYEAQ. The CDR3 runs to 16 residues. The DNA of the CDR3 is TGTGCCAGCAGCTTAGTACTTGGGGCGGGAAACACTGAAGCTTTCTTT. As protein: CASSLVLGAGNTEAFF.

Concerning this clonotype: A much larger clone sits a single nucleotide away, making a read error possible. The genes are TRBV20-1 and TRBJ2-3; TRBD2 agrees at 11 bases. The CDR3 has 12 residues. Germline assignment: CDR1 DFQATT and CDR2 SNEGSKA (reference sequence). Here the CDR3 reads CSTSGGRDTQYF. The CDR3 DNA reads as TGCAGTACTAGCGGGGGCAGAGATACGCAGTATTTT.

As to this clonotype: A much larger clonotype is one base distant, so this may be a read error. The chain employs TRBV6-6 and TRBJ1-2; D unclear. The CDR3 length is 13 residues. Trimming removed 4 bases at V and 9 bases at J, with 15 bases between. Germline CDR1 and CDR2: MNHNY and SVGAGI (reference sequence). The CDR3: CASSFEPRESYTF. Written as DNA, the CDR3 is TGTGCCAGCAGTTTCGAACCTAGAGAAAGCTACACCTTC.